This entry lists 10 T cell receptor beta chains sequenced from one sample in a study of blood T cells in healthy people across ages. A J-beta primer mix and a sample-barcoded 5' primer were used in a second PCR of roughly 7 to 12 cycles. TCRdb redid the calling of the 5' RACE reads with MiXCR, one entry per CDR3 protein. The data contain approximately 800,000 distinct CDR3 sequences, under 40% of them singletons. The sequenced sample was blood. All receptors come from a man younger than 35 in good health.

This clonotype appeared many times. V and J are TRBV20-1 and TRBJ1-5; D uncertain. The germline V and J ends were trimmed by 0 bases and 7 bases, with 13 bases remaining between them. The CDR3 has 14 amino acids. Germline CDR1 and CDR2: DFQATT and SNEGSKA (reference sequence). The CDR3 protein is CSARDPSEGQPQHF. The CDR3 DNA is TGCAGTGCTAGAGATCCCAGTGAGGGACAGCCCCAGCATTTT.

The sample holds many counts of this clonotype. V and J are TRBV5-6 and TRBJ2-3; D remains ambiguous. Germline CDR1 and CDR2: SGHDT and YYEEEE. This CDR3 has 14 amino acids. Deletions cut 2 bases from V and 2 bases from J, with 9 bases between. The CDR3 reads CASSFSEYTDTQYF. CDR3 in DNA: TGTGCCAGCAGCTTTTCCGAGTACACAGATACGCAGTATTTT.

The chain carries TRBV14 and TRBJ2-7, with 7 bases matching TRBD2. V lost 4 bases to trimming and J lost 7 bases; unmatched junction nucleotides: 16. This CDR3 is built from 16 residues. Germline loops: CDR1 SGHDN, CDR2 FVKESK. The CDR3: CASSPWGGGQRNEQYF. CDR3 coding DNA: TGTGCCAGCAGCCCCTGGGGGGGTGGGCAGAGGAATGAGCAGTACTTC.

This clonotype was seen more than once but under ten times. This chain uses TRBV4-3 with TRBJ1-1; TRBD1 matches at 7 bases. The CDR3 length is 15 residues. In germline, CDR1 is LGHNA, CDR2 YSLEER. The V and J ends lost 3 bases and 4 bases, in that order; junction bases with no gene match: 8. The CDR3 nucleotides read TGCGCCAGCAGCCAGGCAGACAGGGACTCCACTGAAGCTTTCTTT. Translation: CASSQADRDSTEAFF.

This clonotype was observed a few times. V and J are TRBV28 and TRBJ2-5, with 14 bases matching TRBD2. Per germline, CDR1 MDHEN and CDR2 SYDVKM. The CDR3 is made up of 18 amino acids. Trimming at V came to 2 bases and at J to 3 bases, leaving 8 bases not matched to a gene. DNA of the CDR3: TGTGCCAGCAGTTTAGGAGGGACTAGCGGGGGACGAAAAGAGACCCAGTACTTC. Its translation: CASSLGGTSGGRKETQYF.

Only a few counts were recorded for this clonotype. V usage is TRBV5-6 and J usage is TRBJ2-1, with D unresolved. Trimming cost V 1 base and J 6 bases, with 14 bases left between them. Germline assignment: CDR1 SGHDT and CDR2 YYEEEE. The CDR3 runs to 15 residues. The CDR3 loop is CASSLILRVFNEQFF. DNA of the CDR3: TGTGCCAGCAGCTTGATCTTACGGGTATTCAATGAGCAGTTCTTC. The entire variable domain, with the rest obtained from reference TRBV5-6 and TRBJ2-1, is as follows: DAGVTQSPTHLIKTRGQQVTLRCSPKSGHDTVSWYQQALGQGPQFIFQYYEEEERQRGNFPDRFSGHQFPNYSSELNVNALLLGDSALYLCASSLILRVFNEQFFGPGTRLTVL.

This clonotype was detected ten times or more. The rearrangement links TRBV7-9 to TRBJ2-1; D may be TRBD2 (5 bases). Germline V gene data show CDR1 as SEHNR and CDR2 as FQNEAQ (reference sequence). The CDR3 length is 14 residues. The V end was cut by 8 bases, the J end by 0 bases, with 11 bases between. The CDR3 spells CASVEGDSYNEQFF. As DNA, the CDR3 is TGTGCCAGCGTTGAGGGCGACTCCTACAATGAGCAGTTCTTC.

Notes on this clonotype: This could be a read error, since a much larger clone is one nucleotide away. The genes are TRBV7-2 and TRBJ2-1, with 13 bases lining up with TRBD2. The CDR3 has 15 residues. V shed 5 bases and J 9 bases; nucleotides not matched to a gene: 7. In germline, CDR1 is SGHTA, CDR2 FQGNSA. CDR3 nucleotide sequence: TGTGCCAGCAGCCCAACTAGCGGGGGGGGCTGTGAGCAGTTCTTC. This gives the protein CASSPTSGGGCEQFF.

Only a few counts were recorded for this clonotype. This chain joins TRBV6-6 and TRBJ2-1; D possibly corresponds to TRBD1 (5 bases). The CDR3 spans 11 residues. V was pared by 7 bases and J by 7 bases, with 8 bases between. Per germline, CDR1 MNHNY and CDR2 SVGAGI (reference sequence). CDR3 residues: CASTGRNEQFF. CDR3 nucleotide sequence: TGTGCCAGCACAGGGCGTAATGAGCAGTTCTTC.

This clonotype was observed once. This sequence joins TRBV29-1 and TRBJ2-1, with D perhaps matching TRBD2 (5 bases). Trimming removed 3 bases from V and 2 bases from J, with 8 bases in between. The CDR3 spans 13 residues. Looked up from germline, CDR1 is SQVTM and CDR2 is ANQGSEA. For the CDR3, the DNA is TGCAGCGTTGATCGGGGAACCTACAATGAGCAGTTCTTC. This gives the protein CSVDRGTYNEQFF.